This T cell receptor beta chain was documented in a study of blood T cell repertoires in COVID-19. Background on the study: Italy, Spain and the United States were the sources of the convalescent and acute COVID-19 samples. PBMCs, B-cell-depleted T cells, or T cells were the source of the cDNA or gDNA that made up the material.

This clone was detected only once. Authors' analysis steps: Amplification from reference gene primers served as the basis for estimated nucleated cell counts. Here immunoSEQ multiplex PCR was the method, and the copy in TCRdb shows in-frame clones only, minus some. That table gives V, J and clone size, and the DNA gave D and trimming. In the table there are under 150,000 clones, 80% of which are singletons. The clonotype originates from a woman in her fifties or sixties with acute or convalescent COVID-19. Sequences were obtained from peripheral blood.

The CDR3 spells CASSFQGDTQYF. The CDR3 bases are TGTGCCAGCAGCTTTCAGGGAGATACGCAGTATTTT. The genes are TRBV7-9 and TRBJ2-3; TRBD1 might be the D (5 bases). This CDR3 spans 12 amino acids. Germline CDR1 SEHNR, CDR2 FQNEAQ (reference sequence). Trimming left V 3 bases short and J 5 bases short, with 6 bases between.